This T cell receptor (beta chain) came from a study of memory CD4+ T cells and cytomegalovirus serostatus. This clone came up once. The sort gate was single viable CD3+CD4+CD8-CD45RO+ cells for memory CD4+ T cells. Using immunoSEQ multiplex PCR, the repertoire was profiled, and TCRdb retains in-frame clones only, with some absent. This table holds tens of thousands of clones, roughly 72% found once. The specimen sequenced was memory CD4+ T cells from blood. The receptor was derived from an adult in good health and CMV-seronegative.

The CDR3 region has the DNA TGTGCCAGCAGCTTCTTTACAGGGGGCGCTGGAAACACCATATATTTT. Its protein is CASSFFTGGAGNTIYF. V gene TRBV7-2 combines with J gene TRBJ1-3, with 9 bases fitting TRBD1. Germline V gene data show CDR1 as SGHTA and CDR2 as FQGNSA. V gave up 3 bases and J gave up 2 bases; unmatched junction bases: 5. The CDR3 loop spans 16 amino acids.